The clone carrying this TCR beta chain turned up a few times. Its antigen is not known. These data belong to a study of post-analysis software for immune sequencing data. cDNA libraries for TCR beta contained unique molecular identifiers. The source material, about 0.85 to 11 million T cells, gave rise to about 460,000 cDNA molecules. TCRdb passed the PCR reads through MiXCR, listing each CDR3 protein once. This sample has about 810,000 distinct CDR3 sequences; under 70% occur once, and the top ten carry 4% to 5.5%. V dropped 4 bases and J dropped 5; count of bases not matched to a gene: 7. Germline values: CDR1 SQVTM, CDR2 ANQGSEA. CDR3 length: 14 residues. Points from the study as a whole: The five TRBV segments detected at higher frequency in patients than in controls included TRBV5-6, TRBV5-1 and TRBV20-1.

V and J are TRBV29-1 and TRBJ2-5, with TRBD1 matching 10 bases. This receptor was taken from a girl aged 10-17 years with multiple sclerosis. The material sequenced was blood. The CDR3 DNA reads as TGCAGCGTTGTGAGACAGGGGGCGCGGGAGACCCAGTACTTC. Translated, it gives CSVVRQGARETQYF.